This paragraph reports one TCR beta chain. Its cognate antigen is unknown. Germline assignment: CDR1 SGHVS and CDR2 FNYEAQ. V was cut by 2 bases and J by 0 bases, with 14 bases left in between. The CDR3 contains 17 residues. The data derive from a study of early T cells in non-severe SARS-CoV-2 infection. Overall study context: Unsorted whole blood bulk RNA was sequenced, with unpaired chains.

Individually, cDNA molecules had unique molecular identifiers attached to them. TCRdb reanalysed the 5' RACE reads using MiXCR and keeps one entry per CDR3 protein. Altogether more than 70,000 distinct CDR3 sequences are present, around 15% being singletons, with the ten largest covering over 11%. Study conclusions and caveats: Using VDJdb, the matching emphasized anti-spike CD8 responses while missing private and CD4 specificities.

The TCR sequence derives from an adult who was a healthcare worker with PCR-confirmed SARS-CoV-2 infection or an uninfected control (not recorded which). Material: whole blood. V and J are TRBV7-6 and TRBJ1-3, with D uncertain. CDR3 sequence reads: CASSLSVAAGSGNTIYF. The CDR3 DNA reads as TGTGCCAGCAGCTTATCGGTTGCCGCAGGCTCTGGAAACACCATATATTTT.